Listed below are T cell receptor beta chains from one sample, sequenced in a study of blood T cells in healthy people across ages. TCRdb itself ran the 5' RACE reads through MiXCR, one entry per CDR3 protein. The table includes 550,000 to 750,000 distinct CDR3 sequences, about 21% detected once. Material: blood. The receptors derive from a man aged 70 or older in good health. CDR3s include the opening cysteine and the closing phenylalanine or tryptophan. D genes are given only for firm matches. Not every row has a clone size; where given, it reads once, few, many or a size class.

v_gene	d_gene	j_gene	abundance	CDR3nt	CDR3aa
TRBV7-2	TRBD2	TRBJ2-5	few	TGTGCCAGCAGCCTGCTGGTGGTAGCGGGAAAAGAGACCCAGTACTTC	CASSLLVVAGKETQYF
TRBV6-1	TRBD2	TRBJ2-7	-	TGTGCCAGCAGTGAAGGAAGCGGGAGGGAGCAGTACTTC	CASSEGSGREQYF
TRBV9	TRBD2	TRBJ2-1	few	TGTGCCAGCAGCGTAGTAGGTAGCGGGAGTTCGCAGTTCTTC	CASSVVGSGSSQFF
TRBV29-1	-	TRBJ2-5	-	TGCAGCGCAGAACCCGGGGGACAAGAGACCCAGTACTTC	CSAEPGGQETQYF
TRBV20-1	TRBD1	TRBJ2-7	-	TGCAGCTCCGGGACAGTTCAGTACTTC	CSSGTVQYF
TRBV7-2	-	TRBJ2-6	-	TGTGCCAGCAGCCCTAGATGGGCCAACGTCCTGACTTTC	CASSPRWANVLTF
TRBV7-2	TRBD2	TRBJ2-3	-	TGTGCCAGCAGCTTAGTGGCGGGAGATGTGTACACGCAGTATTTT	CASSLVAGDVYTQYF
TRBV7-9	-	TRBJ2-7	-	TGTGCCAGCAGCTTGGCGTTTCCCCCCTACGAGCAGTACTTC	CASSLAFPPYEQYF
TRBV6-6	TRBD2	TRBJ2-5	-	TGTGCCAGCAGTTGGAGCGGGGTCCAAGAGACCCAGTACTTC	CASSWSGVQETQYF
TRBV10-3	-	TRBJ1-1	-	TGTGCCATCTCTCCCGGGACAGAAGCTTTCTTT	CAISPGTEAFF
TRBV27	TRBD2	TRBJ2-7	few	TGTGCCAGCAGAAGAGCGGGAGGGTTCTACGAGCAGTACTTC	CASRRAGGFYEQYF
TRBV9	-	TRBJ2-5	few	TGTGCCAGCAGCGTAGACGGTAGCGGAGCAGAGTACTTC	CASSVDGSGAEYF
TRBV11-2	-	TRBJ2-7	-	TGTGCCAGCAGCTTAGTGGGATTCTACGAGCAGTACTTC	CASSLVGFYEQYF